This T cell receptor (beta chain) is from a study of blood T cell repertoires in COVID-19. Looking at the study overall: Spain, Italy and the United States supplied samples that represented acute and convalescent COVID-19. The analysed material was cDNA or gDNA that came from T cells, B-cell-depleted T cells, or PBMCs.

In the original processing: The assay estimated nucleated cells by amplifying reference gene primers. Libraries were prepared by immunoSEQ multiplex PCR; TCRdb keeps only in-frame clonotypes and omits some of them. The V and J calls and clone size are taken from that table; D and trimming were inferred from the DNA. This table has about 52,000 clones, around nine tenths appearing once. With V trimmed by 1 base and J by 8 bases, 12 bases remained unmatched. The CDR3 runs 16 residues. Germline V gene data show CDR1 as SEHNR and CDR2 as FQNEAQ (reference sequence). This chain links TRBV7-9 with TRBJ1-2; 8 nucleotides align to TRBD1. This clonotype originated in a man older than 75 with active or convalescent COVID-19. The sequenced material came from peripheral blood. The CDR3 is CASSLGDRLGARGYTF. CDR3 sequence (DNA): TGTGCCAGCAGCTTAGGGGACAGGCTCGGAGCTCGGGGCTACACCTTC.